Following are 2 T cell receptor beta chains from one sample sequenced in a study of T cell repertoires and HLA-DP antigens. TCRdb's table, derived via immunoSEQ multiplex PCR, lists solely in-frame clones and lacks some. The table records 75,000 to 90,000 clones, 86% of them present only once. These receptors are not linked to any known antigen. Sequencing was performed on CD4+ T cells from PBMCs. The receptors stem from a man in his forties or fifties in good health and CMV-seronegative.

The rearrangement joins TRBV5-1 to TRBJ2-1; 8 nucleotides agree with TRBD2. The germline V gene encodes CDR1 SGHRS and CDR2 YFSETQ. The CDR3 spans 13 residues. Trimming took 4 bases from V and 7 from J; bases not matched to a gene: 4. The CDR3 coding sequence is TGCGCCAGCAGCCGAGCTAGCGGGAATGAGCAGTTCTTC. Its translation is CASSRASGNEQFF.

The chain recombines TRBV21-1 with TRBJ1-2. TRBV21-1 constitutes a pseudogene. CDR3 length: 16 amino acids. CDR3 nucleotides: TGTGCCAGCAGCAAAAAGGGGGGCCACAGACACTATGGCTACACCTTC. Its protein product is CASSKKGGHRHYGYTF.